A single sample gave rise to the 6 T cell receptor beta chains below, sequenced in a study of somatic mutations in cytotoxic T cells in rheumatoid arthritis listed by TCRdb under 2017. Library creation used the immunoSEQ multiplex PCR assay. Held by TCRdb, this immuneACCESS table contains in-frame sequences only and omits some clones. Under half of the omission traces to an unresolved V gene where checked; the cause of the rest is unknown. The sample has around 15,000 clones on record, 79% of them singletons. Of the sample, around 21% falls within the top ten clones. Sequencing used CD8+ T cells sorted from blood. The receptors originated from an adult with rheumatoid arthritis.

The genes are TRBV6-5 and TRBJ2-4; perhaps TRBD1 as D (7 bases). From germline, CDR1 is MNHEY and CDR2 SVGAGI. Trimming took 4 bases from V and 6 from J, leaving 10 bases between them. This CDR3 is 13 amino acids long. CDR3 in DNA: TGTGCCAGCAGTTTCCAGGGGGGAAACATTCAGTACTTC. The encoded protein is CASSFQGGNIQYF.

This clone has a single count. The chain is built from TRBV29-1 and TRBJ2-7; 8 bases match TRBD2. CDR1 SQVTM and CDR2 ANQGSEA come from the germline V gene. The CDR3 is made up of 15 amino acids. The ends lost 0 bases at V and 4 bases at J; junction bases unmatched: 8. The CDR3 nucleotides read TGCAGCGTTGAAGAATGGGAGCGGGAGAGGTACGAGCAGTACTTC. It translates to CSVEEWERERYEQYF.

The CDR3 loop is CSAIPEAPGRDEQFF. DNA of the CDR3: TGCAGCGCTATACCTGAGGCCCCCGGTAGGGATGAGCAGTTCTTC. This sequence joins TRBV29-1 and TRBJ2-1; D is uncertain. The V gene's germline CDR1 is SQVTM and CDR2 ANQGSEA. Trimming removed 7 bases from V and 8 bases from J, with 24 bases in between. This CDR3 is 15 amino acids long.

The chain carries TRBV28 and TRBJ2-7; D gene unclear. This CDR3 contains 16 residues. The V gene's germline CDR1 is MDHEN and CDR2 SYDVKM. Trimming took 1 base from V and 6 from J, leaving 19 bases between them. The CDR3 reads CASSLLGRTTSGEQYF. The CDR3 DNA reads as TGTGCCAGCAGTTTATTAGGCAGGACCACATCGGGCGAGCAGTACTTC.

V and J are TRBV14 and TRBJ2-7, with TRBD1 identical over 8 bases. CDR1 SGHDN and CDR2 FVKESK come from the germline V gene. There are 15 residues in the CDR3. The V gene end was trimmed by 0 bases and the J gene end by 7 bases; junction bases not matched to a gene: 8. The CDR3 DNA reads TGTGCCAGCAGCCAAGATAGGCAGGGGGCACGGGAGCAGTACTTC. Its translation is CASSQDRQGAREQYF.

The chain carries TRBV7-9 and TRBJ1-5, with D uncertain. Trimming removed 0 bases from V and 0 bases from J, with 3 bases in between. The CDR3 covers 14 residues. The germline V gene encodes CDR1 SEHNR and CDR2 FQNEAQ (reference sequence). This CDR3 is CASSLAGSNQPQHF. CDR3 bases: TGTGCCAGCAGCTTAGCAGGTAGCAATCAGCCCCAGCATTTT. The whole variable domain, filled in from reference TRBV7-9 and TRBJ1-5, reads DTGVSQNPRHKITKRGQNVTFRCDPISEHNRLYWYRQTLGQGPEFLTYFQNEAQLEKSRLLSDRFSAERPKGSFSTLEIQRTEQGDSAMYLCASSLAGSNQPQHFGDGTRLSIL.